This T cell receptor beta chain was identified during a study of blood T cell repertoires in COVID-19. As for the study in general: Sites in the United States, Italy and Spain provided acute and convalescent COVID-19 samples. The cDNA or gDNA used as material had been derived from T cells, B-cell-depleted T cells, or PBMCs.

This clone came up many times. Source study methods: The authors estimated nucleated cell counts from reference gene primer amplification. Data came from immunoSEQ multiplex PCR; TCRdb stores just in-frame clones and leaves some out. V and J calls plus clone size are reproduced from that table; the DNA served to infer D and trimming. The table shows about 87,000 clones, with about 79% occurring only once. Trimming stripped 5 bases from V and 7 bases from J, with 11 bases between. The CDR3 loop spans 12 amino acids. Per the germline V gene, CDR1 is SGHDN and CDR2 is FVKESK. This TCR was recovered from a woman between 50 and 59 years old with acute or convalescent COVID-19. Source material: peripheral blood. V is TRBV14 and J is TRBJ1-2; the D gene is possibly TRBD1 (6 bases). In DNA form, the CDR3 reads TGTGCCAGCAGCACCGGGACACTTGGCTACACCTTC. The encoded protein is CASSTGTLGYTF. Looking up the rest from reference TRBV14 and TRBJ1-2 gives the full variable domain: EAGVTQFPSHSVIEKGQTVTLRCDPISGHDNLYWYRRVMGKEIKFLLHFVKESKQDESGMPNNRFLAERTGGTYSTLKVQPAELEDSGVYFCASSTGTLGYTFGSGTRLTVV.